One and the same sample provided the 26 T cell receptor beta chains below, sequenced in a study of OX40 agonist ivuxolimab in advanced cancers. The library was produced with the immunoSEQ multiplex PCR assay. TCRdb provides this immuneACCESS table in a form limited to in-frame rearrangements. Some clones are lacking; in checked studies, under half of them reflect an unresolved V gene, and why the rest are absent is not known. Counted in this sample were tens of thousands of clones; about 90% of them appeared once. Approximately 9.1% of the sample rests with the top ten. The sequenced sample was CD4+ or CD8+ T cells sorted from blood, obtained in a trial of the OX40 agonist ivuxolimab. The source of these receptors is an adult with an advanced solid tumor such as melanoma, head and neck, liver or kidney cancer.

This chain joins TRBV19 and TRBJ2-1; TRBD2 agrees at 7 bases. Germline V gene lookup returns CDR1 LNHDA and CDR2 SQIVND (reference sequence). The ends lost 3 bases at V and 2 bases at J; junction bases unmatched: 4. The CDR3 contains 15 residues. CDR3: CASSIRLAPYNEQFF. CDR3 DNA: TGTGCCAGTAGTATTCGACTAGCACCCTACAATGAGCAGTTCTTC.

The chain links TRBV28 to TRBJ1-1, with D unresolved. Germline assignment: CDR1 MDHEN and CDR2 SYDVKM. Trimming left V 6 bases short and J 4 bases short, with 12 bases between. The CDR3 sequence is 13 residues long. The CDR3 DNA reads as TGTGCCAGCAGCCCCCTTGACGTCACTGAAGCTTTCTTT. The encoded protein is CASSPLDVTEAFF.

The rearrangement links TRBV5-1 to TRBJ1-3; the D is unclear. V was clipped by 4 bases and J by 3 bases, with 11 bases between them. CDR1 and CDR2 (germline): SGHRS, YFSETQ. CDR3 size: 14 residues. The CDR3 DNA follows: TGCGCCAGCAGCCCGGAGGCGGTTGGAAACACCATATATTTT. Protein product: CASSPEAVGNTIYF.

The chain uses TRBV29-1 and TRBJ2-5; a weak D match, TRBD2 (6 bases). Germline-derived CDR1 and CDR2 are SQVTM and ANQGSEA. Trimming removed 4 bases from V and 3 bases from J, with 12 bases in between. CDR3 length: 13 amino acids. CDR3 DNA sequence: TGCAGCGTTGGTGCGGGGAGGAAAGAGACCCAGTACTTC. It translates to CSVGAGRKETQYF.

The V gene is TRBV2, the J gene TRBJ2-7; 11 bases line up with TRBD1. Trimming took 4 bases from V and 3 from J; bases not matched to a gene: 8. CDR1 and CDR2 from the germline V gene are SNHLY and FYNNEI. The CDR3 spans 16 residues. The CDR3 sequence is CASSAGQGGFVYEQYF. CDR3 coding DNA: TGTGCCAGCAGTGCGGGACAGGGGGGATTCGTCTACGAGCAGTACTTC.

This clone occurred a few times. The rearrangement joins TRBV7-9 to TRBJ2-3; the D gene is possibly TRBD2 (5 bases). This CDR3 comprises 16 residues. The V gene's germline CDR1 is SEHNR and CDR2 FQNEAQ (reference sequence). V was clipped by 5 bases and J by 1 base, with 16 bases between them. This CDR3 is CASSPWVGSGTDTQYF. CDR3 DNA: TGTGCCAGCAGCCCGTGGGTAGGGAGCGGCACAGATACGCAGTATTTT.

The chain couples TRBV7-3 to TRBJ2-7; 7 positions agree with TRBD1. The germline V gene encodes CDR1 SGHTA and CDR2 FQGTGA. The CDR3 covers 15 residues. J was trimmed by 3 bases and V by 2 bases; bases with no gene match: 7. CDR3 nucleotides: TGTGCCAGCAGCTTAGAAGGGGGCGAGAACTACGAGCAGTACTTC. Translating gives CASSLEGGENYEQYF.

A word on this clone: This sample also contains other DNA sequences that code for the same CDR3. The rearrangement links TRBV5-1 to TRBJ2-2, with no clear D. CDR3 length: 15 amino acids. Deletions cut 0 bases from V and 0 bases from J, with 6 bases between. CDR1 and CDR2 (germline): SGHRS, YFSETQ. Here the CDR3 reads CASSLGPANTGELFF. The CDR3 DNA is TGCGCCAGCAGCTTGGGTCCAGCGAACACCGGGGAGCTGTTTTTT.

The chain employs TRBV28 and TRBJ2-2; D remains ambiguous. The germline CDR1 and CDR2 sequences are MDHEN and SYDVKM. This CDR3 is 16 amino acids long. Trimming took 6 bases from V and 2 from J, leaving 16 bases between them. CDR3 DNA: TGTGCCAGCAGGTGGGCAGGCGCAGCTAACACCGGGGAGCTGTTTTTT. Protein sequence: CASRWAGAANTGELFF.

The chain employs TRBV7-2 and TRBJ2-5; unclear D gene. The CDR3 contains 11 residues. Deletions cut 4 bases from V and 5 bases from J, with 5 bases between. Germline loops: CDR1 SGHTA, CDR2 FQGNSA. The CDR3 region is CASSSYETQYF. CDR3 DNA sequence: TGTGCCAGCAGCTCGTACGAGACCCAGTACTTC.

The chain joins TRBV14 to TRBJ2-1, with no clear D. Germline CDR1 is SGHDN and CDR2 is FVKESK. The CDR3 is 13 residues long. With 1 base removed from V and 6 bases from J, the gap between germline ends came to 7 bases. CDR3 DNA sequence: TGTGCCAGCAGCCAAGTTAGAGTCAATGAGCAGTTCTTC. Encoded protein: CASSQVRVNEQFF.

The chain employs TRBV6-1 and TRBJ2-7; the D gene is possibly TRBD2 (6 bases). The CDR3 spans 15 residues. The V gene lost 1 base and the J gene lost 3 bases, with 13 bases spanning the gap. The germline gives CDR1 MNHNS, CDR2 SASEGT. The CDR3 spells CASSEVFVGGYEQYF. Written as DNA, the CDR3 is TGTGCCAGCAGTGAAGTTTTCGTGGGGGGCTACGAGCAGTACTTC.

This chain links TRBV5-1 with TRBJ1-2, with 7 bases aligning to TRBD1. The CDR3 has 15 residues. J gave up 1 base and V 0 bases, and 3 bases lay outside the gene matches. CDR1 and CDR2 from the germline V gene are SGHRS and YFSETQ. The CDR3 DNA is TGCGCCAGCAGCTTGGGAGGGACAGATAACTATGGCTACACCTTC. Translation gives CASSLGGTDNYGYTF.

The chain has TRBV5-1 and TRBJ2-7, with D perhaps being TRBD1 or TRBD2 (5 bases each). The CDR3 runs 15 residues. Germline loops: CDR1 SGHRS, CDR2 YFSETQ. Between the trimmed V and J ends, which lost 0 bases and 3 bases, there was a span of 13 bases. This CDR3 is CASSLVVAGSYEQYF. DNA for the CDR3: TGCGCCAGCAGCTTGGTAGTTGCAGGGAGCTACGAGCAGTACTTC.

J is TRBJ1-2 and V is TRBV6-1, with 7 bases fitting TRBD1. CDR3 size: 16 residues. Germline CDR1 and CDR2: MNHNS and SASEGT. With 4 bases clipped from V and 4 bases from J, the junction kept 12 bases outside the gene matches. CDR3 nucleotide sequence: TGTGCCAGCAGTGGGCCAGGGGGGCGGGGTGGCTATGGCTACACCTTC. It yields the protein CASSGPGGRGGYGYTF.

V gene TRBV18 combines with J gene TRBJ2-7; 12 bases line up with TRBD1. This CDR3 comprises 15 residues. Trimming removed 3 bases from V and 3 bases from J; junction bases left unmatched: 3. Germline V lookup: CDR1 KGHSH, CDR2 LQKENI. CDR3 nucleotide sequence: TGTGCCAGCTCACCTTGGGACAGGGGGCTCTACGAGCAGTACTTC. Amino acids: CASSPWDRGLYEQYF.

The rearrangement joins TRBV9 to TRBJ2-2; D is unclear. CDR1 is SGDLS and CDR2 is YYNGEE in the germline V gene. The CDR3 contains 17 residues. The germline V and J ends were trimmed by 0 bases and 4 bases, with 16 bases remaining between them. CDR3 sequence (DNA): TGTGCCAGCAGCGTAGCTGGGGAAAACCAACTCACCGGGGAGCTGTTTTTT. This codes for CASSVAGENQLTGELFF.

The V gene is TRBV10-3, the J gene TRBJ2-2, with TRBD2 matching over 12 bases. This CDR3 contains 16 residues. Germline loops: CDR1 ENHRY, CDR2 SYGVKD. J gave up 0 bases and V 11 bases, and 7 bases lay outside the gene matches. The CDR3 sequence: CASRTSGETNTGELFF. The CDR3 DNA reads TGTGCCTCACGGACTAGCGGGGAAACGAACACCGGGGAGCTGTTTTTT.

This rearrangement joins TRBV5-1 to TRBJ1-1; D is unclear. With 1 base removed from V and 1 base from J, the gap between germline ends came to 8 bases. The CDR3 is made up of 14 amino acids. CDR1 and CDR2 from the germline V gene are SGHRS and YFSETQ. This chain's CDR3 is CASSLTVQNTEAFF. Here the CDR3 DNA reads TGCGCCAGCAGCTTGACAGTCCAGAACACTGAAGCTTTCTTT. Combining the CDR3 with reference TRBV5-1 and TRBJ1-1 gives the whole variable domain KAGVTQTPRYLIKTRGQQVTLSCSPISGHRSVSWYQQTPGQGLQFLFEYFSETQRNKGNFPGRFSGRQFSNSRSEMNVSTLELGDSALYLCASSLTVQNTEAFFGQGTRLTVV.

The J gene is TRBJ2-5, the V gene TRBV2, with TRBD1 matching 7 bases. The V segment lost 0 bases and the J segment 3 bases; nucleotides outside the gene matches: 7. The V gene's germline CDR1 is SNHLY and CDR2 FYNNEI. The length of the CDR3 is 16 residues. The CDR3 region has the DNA TGTGCCAGCAGTGAAGCCTCTAGACAGGGTAAAGAGACCCAGTACTTC. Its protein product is CASSEASRQGKETQYF.

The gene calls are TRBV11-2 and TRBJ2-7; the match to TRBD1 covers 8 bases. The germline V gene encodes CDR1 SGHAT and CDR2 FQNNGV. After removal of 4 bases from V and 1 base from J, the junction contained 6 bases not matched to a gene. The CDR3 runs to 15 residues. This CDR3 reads CASSYRQGISYEQYF. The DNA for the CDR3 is TGTGCCAGCAGCTATCGACAGGGGATTTCCTACGAGCAGTACTTC. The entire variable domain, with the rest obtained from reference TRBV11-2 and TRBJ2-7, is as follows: EAGVAQSPRYKIIEKRQSVAFWCNPISGHATLYWYQQILGQGPKLLIQFQNNGVVDDSQLPKDRFSAERLKGVDSTLKIQPAKLEDSAVYLCASSYRQGISYEQYFGPGTRLTVT.

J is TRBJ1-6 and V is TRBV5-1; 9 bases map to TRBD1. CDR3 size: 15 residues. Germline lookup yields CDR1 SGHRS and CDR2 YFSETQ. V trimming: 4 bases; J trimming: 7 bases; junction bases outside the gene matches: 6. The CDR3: CASSHAGQGNSPLHF. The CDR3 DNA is TGCGCCAGCAGCCACGCCGGACAGGGGAATTCACCCCTCCACTTT.

The CDR3 DNA reads TGCAGCGTTGAGGGGACAGGGTGGTACACCGGGGAGCTGTTTTTT. Translated, it gives CSVEGTGWYTGELFF. The chain carries TRBV29-1 and TRBJ2-2, with TRBD1 identical over 9 bases. Looked up from germline, CDR1 is SQVTM and CDR2 is ANQGSEA. This CDR3 is 15 amino acids long. V gave up 3 bases and J gave up 3 bases; unmatched junction bases: 5.

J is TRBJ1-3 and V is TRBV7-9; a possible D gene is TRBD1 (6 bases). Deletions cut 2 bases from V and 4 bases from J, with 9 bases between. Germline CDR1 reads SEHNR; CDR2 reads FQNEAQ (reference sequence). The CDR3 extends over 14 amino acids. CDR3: CASSLRGLGNTIYF. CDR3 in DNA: TGTGCCAGCAGCTTACGGGGGCTGGGAAACACCATATATTTT.

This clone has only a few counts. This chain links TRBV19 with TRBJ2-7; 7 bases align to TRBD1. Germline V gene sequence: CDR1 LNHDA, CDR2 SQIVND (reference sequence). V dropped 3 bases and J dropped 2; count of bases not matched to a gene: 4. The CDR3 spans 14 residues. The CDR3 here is CASSIYRGPYEQYF. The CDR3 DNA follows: TGTGCCAGTAGTATTTACAGGGGACCCTACGAGCAGTACTTC.

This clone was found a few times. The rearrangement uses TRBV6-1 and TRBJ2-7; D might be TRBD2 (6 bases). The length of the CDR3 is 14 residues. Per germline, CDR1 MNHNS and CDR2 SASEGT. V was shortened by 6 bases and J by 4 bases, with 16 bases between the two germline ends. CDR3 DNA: TGTGCCAGCAGATACCCTGGGAGGCATTACGAGCAGTACTTC. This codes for CASRYPGRHYEQYF.